The entry below describes one T cell receptor (beta chain). Profiled with immunoSEQ multiplex PCR; TCRdb holds only in-frame clones, not every one. The data contain some 45,000 clones, about 89% of them singletons. Patients were ineligible given autoimmune disease history or systemic immunosuppression. Sampling times: baseline, cycle 4 day 1, cycle 7 day 1. These data are taken from a study of OX40 agonist ivuxolimab in advanced cancers. Study information: It was permissible to have had prior anti-PD-1, anti-PD-L1 or anti-CTLA-4 therapy, and around 40% had some.

This CDR3 has 12 residues. V lost 0 bases to trimming and J lost 5 bases, with 3 bases between them. CDR1 SGHNT and CDR2 YYREEE come from the germline V gene (reference sequence). The sequence was collected from an adult with an advanced solid tumor such as melanoma, head and neck, liver or kidney cancer. The input for sequencing was CD4+ or CD8+ T cells sorted from blood, taken in a trial of the OX40 agonist ivuxolimab. The chain has TRBV5-4 and TRBJ2-1, with D hard to call. CDR3 coding DNA: TGTGCCAGCAGCTTGGGGGACAATGAGCAGTTCTTC. The encoded protein is CASSLGDNEQFF. Based on the CDR3 plus reference TRBV5-4 and TRBJ2-1, the full variable domain is ETGVTQSPTHLIKTRGQQVTLRCSSQSGHNTVSWYQQALGQGPQFIFQYYREEENGRGNFPPRFSGLQFPNYSSELNVNALELDDSALYLCASSLGDNEQFFGPGTRLTVL.